Shown below are 7 T cell receptor beta chains from a single sample sequenced in a study of cytomegalovirus exposure and HLA in healthy donors. The PCR made use of 60 Vbeta and 13 Jbeta primers. Sequencing was performed with immunoSEQ multiplex PCR; in TCRdb, only in-frame clones are kept and a portion is missing. Here the sample spans 150,000 to 200,000 clones, 60% to 80% being singletons. The specimen was PBMCs. The receptors were gathered from a woman aged 25 to 39 in good health and CMV-seronegative.

The chain combines TRBV6-1 with TRBJ2-2, with D unclear. Trimming removed 1 base from V and 3 bases from J, with 6 bases in between. In germline, CDR1 is MNHNS, CDR2 SASEGT. This CDR3 contains 14 residues. CDR3: CASSEGLYTGELFF. The CDR3 DNA reads TGTGCCAGCAGTGAAGGACTGTACACCGGGGAGCTGTTTTTT.

This clone appeared a single time. The J gene is TRBJ1-5, the V gene TRBV28; TRBD1 aligns across 10 bases. CDR1 is MDHEN and CDR2 is SYDVKM in the germline V gene. The CDR3 has 15 residues. V lost 7 bases and J lost 7; bases outside the gene matches: 10. The DNA of the CDR3 is TGTGCCAGCAACTTGGGGACAGGGGTTAAACAGCCCCAGCATTTT. It is translated as CASNLGTGVKQPQHF.

This clone was seen just once. The V gene is TRBV5-1, the J gene TRBJ1-3, with D tentatively TRBD1 (6 bases). V lost 3 bases, J lost 3 bases, and 10 bases lay in between. Germline V CDR1 and CDR2: SGHRS, YFSETQ. The CDR3 consists of 14 residues. The CDR3 nucleotides are TGCGCCAGCAGCTCAGGGACATTTGGAAACACCATATATTTT. It yields the protein CASSSGTFGNTIYF. Using reference TRBV5-1 and TRBJ1-3 for the parts outside the CDR3, the full variable domain is KAGVTQTPRYLIKTRGQQVTLSCSPISGHRSVSWYQQTPGQGLQFLFEYFSETQRNKGNFPGRFSGRQFSNSRSEMNVSTLELGDSALYLCASSSGTFGNTIYFGEGSWLTVV.

In this sample, this clone turned up a few times. CDR3 sequence (DNA): TGTGCCAGCAGCTCACACAGGGGACGCTCTGGAAACACCATATATTTT. Translating it yields CASSSHRGRSGNTIYF. The V gene is TRBV11-2, the J gene TRBJ1-3; TRBD1 aligns across 7 bases. The CDR3 is 16 residues long. The germline CDR1 and CDR2 sequences are SGHAT and FQNNGV. V shed 4 bases and J 0 bases; nucleotides not matched to a gene: 6.

This chain connects TRBV6-6 to TRBJ1-2; D might be TRBD1 (5 bases). The length of the CDR3 is 13 residues. Germline V gene lookup returns CDR1 MNHNY and CDR2 SVGAGI (reference sequence). With 5 bases removed from V and 3 bases from J, the gap between germline ends came to 10 bases. CDR3 DNA: TGTGCCAGCAGTAAGGGGCCAGACTATGGCTACACCTTC. Its translation: CASSKGPDYGYTF.

This chain links TRBV13 with TRBJ1-5, with TRBD1 identical over 10 bases. In germline, CDR1 is PRHDT, CDR2 FYEKMQ (reference sequence). The CDR3 consists of 14 residues. Trimming at V came to 4 bases and at J to 6 bases, leaving 3 bases not matched to a gene. The CDR3 region has the DNA TGTGCCAGCAGCTCCGGGACAGGGGTTCAGCCCCAGCATTTT. Translation gives CASSSGTGVQPQHF.

The chain employs TRBV15 and TRBJ1-6; TRBD1 is a possible D gene (5 bases). CDR1 is LNHNV, CDR2 YYDKDF, per germline (reference sequence). The CDR3 totals 16 residues. V was clipped by 1 base and J by 0 bases, with 7 bases between them. DNA of the CDR3: TGTGCCACCAGCAGAGGACAGAGCTCCTATAATTCACCCCTCCACTTT. Protein sequence: CATSRGQSSYNSPLHF.